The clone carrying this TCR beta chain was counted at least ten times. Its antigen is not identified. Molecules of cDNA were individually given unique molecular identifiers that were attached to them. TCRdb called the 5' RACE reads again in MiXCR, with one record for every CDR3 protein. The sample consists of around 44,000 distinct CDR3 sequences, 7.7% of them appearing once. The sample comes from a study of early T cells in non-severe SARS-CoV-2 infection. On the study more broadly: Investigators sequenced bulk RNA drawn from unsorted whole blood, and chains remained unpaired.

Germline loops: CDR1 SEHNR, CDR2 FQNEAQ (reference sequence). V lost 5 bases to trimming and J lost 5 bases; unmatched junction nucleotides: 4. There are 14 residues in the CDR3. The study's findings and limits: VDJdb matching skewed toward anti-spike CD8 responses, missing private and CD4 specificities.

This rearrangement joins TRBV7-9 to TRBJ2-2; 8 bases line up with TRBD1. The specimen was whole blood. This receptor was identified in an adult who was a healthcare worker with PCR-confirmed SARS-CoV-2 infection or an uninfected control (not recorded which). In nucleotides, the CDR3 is TGTGCCAGCAGCAAACGGACAGGGACCGGGGAGCTGTTTTTT. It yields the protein CASSKRTGTGELFF.